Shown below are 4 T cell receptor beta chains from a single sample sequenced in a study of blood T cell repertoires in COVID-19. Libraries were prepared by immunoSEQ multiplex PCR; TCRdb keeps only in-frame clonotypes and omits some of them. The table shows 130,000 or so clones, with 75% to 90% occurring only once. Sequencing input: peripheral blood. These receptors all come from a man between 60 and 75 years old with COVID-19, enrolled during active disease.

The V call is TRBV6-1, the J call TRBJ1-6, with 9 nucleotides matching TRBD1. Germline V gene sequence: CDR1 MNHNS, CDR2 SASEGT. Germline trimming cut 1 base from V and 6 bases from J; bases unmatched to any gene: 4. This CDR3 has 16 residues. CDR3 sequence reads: CASSEVWDRANSPLHF. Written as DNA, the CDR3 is TGTGCCAGCAGTGAAGTTTGGGACAGGGCTAATTCACCCCTCCACTTT.

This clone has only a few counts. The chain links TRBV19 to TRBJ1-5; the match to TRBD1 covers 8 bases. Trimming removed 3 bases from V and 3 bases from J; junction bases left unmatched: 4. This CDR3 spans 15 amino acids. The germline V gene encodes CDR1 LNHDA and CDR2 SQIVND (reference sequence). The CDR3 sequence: CASSIPQGVNQPQHF. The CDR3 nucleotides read TGTGCCAGTAGTATCCCACAGGGGGTCAATCAGCCCCAGCATTTT.

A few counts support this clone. The chain's CDR3 is CASSITSGGYEKLFF. The CDR3 DNA follows: TGTGCCAGTAGTATAACGTCGGGGGGCTACGAAAAACTGTTTTTT. This chain links TRBV19 with TRBJ1-4, with D possibly being TRBD1 (6 bases). Trimming shortened V by 2 bases and J by 8 bases, and 15 bases separated the two germline ends. The CDR3 spans 15 residues. Germline CDR1 is LNHDA and CDR2 is SQIVND (reference sequence).

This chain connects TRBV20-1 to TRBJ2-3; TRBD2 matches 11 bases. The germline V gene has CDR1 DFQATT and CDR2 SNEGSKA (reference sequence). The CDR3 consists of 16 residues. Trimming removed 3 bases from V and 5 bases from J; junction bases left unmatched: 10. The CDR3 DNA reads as TGCAGTGCTAGTTCGAGTAGCGGGGGGGCAGGAGATACGCAGTATTTT. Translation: CSASSSSGGAGDTQYF.